Listed below are T cell receptor beta chains from one sample, sequenced in a study of T cell responses to AZD1222 COVID-19 vaccine. TCRdb's copy holds only in-frame clones and misses some; the assay was immunoSEQ multiplex PCR. The sample consists of around 140,000 clones, roughly 92% of them appearing once. This sample comprised peripheral blood, obtained on day 0 of AZD1222 vaccination. The source of these receptors is an adult in good health. The CDR3 runs from the conserved cysteine through the conserved F or W. D genes are given only for firm matches. Size values are once, few and many counts, or a class for expanded clones, and some rows have none.

D gene,clone size,V gene,J gene,CDR3 protein,CDR3 DNA
NA,NA,TRBV10-3,TRBJ2-7,CAIARGSYEQYF,TGTGCCATAGCCAGGGGCTCCTACGAGCAGTACTTC
NA,NA,TRBV21-1,TRBJ2-3,CASSPGLEYGGADTQYF,TGTGCCAGCAGCCCCGGCCTAGAGTACGGAGGAGCAGATACGCAGTATTTT
NA,NA,TRBV18,TRBJ1-1,CASSPFDGNTEAFF,TGTGCCAGCTCACCATTCGACGGGAACACTGAAGCTTTCTTT
NA,NA,TRBV7-9,TRBJ1-5,CASSQTANNQPQHF,TGTGCCAGCAGCCAGACAGCAAACAATCAGCCCCAGCATTTT
TRBD1,NA,TRBV27,TRBJ1-5,CASSLVLPGTGGNQPQHF,TGTGCCAGCAGTTTAGTTTTGCCCGGGACAGGGGGTAATCAGCCCCAGCATTTT
TRBD1,once,TRBV10-3,TRBJ1-3,CAIRPGQESSGNTIYF,TGTGCCATCAGGCCAGGACAGGAGAGCTCTGGAAACACCATATATTTT
TRBD2,once,TRBV5-8,TRBJ2-1,CASSPPGLAGAYNEQFF,TGTGCCAGCAGCCCGCCGGGACTAGCGGGAGCCTACAATGAGCAGTTCTTC
NA,NA,TRBV6-2/TRBV6-3,TRBJ2-1,CASSSRRSNEQFF,TGTGCCAGCAGTTCTCGGCGCTCCAATGAGCAGTTCTTC
TRBD1,NA,TRBV11-2,TRBJ2-5,CATSLDRGLGETQYF,TGTGCCACTTCCCTGGACAGGGGGCTGGGGGAGACCCAGTACTTC
NA,NA,TRBV4-3,TRBJ2-1,CASSQDDWNEQFF,TGCGCCAGCAGCCAAGACGACTGGAATGAGCAGTTCTTC
NA,NA,TRBV6-4,TRBJ1-1,CAGLTGPLNTEAFF,TGTGCCGGGTTGACAGGACCCCTGAACACTGAAGCTTTCTTT
NA,NA,TRBV19,TRBJ2-2,CASSIGSGSTELFF,TGTGCCAGTAGTATAGGTTCTGGGAGTACGGAGCTGTTTTTT
NA,NA,TRBV7-2,TRBJ2-7,CASSDRAGRASYEQYF,TGTGCCAGCAGCGATCGAGCGGGCAGGGCCTCCTACGAGCAGTACTTC
TRBD2,NA,TRBV3-1/TRBV3-2,TRBJ2-5,CASSQGSSGRGKETQYF,TGTGCCAGCAGCCAAGGGTCCAGCGGGAGGGGTAAAGAGACCCAGTACTTC
NA,NA,TRBV3-1/TRBV3-2,TRBJ1-2,CASSQVRSDQGYTF,TGTGCCAGCAGCCAAGTTAGGTCCGATCAAGGCTACACCTTC
NA,few,TRBV19,TRBJ2-3,CASKLASGYTDTQYF,TGTGCCAGTAAGCTCGCGAGCGGATACACAGATACGCAGTATTTT
NA,NA,TRBV12-3/TRBV12-4,TRBJ1-1,CASSLGRNTEAFF,TGTGCCAGCAGTTTAGGTAGGAACACTGAAGCTTTCTTT
NA,NA,TRBV5-1,TRBJ2-1,CASSLKADPYNEQFF,TGCGCCAGCAGCTTGAAAGCGGACCCTTACAATGAGCAGTTCTTC
TRBD1,NA,TRBV6-5,TRBJ2-3,CASSRDREQYF,TGTGCCAGCAGTCGGGACAGGGAGCAGTATTTT
NA,NA,TRBV12-3/TRBV12-4,TRBJ2-2,CASNPPGSGELFF,TGTGCCAGCAATCCCCCGGGGTCCGGGGAGCTGTTTTTT
NA,NA,TRBV6-6,TRBJ1-5,CASSYIDTSQPQHF,TGTGCCAGCAGTTACATTGATACGAGTCAGCCCCAGCATTTT
NA,NA,TRBV27,TRBJ2-2,CASSFRQAGELFF,TGTGCCAGCAGTTTCCGACAGGCCGGGGAGCTGTTTTTT
TRBD2,NA,TRBV24-1,TRBJ2-7,CATSDSGGGLAGSYEQYF,TGTGCCACCAGTGACTCTGGGGGGGGACTAGCGGGATCGTACGAGCAGTACTTC
NA,NA,TRBV4-1,TRBJ2-1,CASSQGDEQFF,TGCGCCAGCAGCCAAGGAGATGAGCAGTTCTTC
NA,NA,TRBV6-2/TRBV6-3,TRBJ1-4,CASSYWAATNEKLFF,TGTGCCAGCAGTTACTGGGCGGCTACTAATGAAAAACTGTTTTTT
TRBD2,NA,TRBV27,TRBJ2-5,CASSEGTSGRKTQYF,TGTGCCAGCAGTGAAGGGACTAGCGGGAGGAAGACCCAGTACTTC
TRBD1,NA,TRBV6-5,TRBJ1-2,CASSDAAWDRRGYTF,TGTGCCAGCAGCGACGCCGCTTGGGACAGGCGCGGCTACACCTTC
TRBD1,once,TRBV7-9,TRBJ2-7,CASSWDSYEQYF,TGTGCCAGCAGCTGGGACAGCTACGAGCAGTACTTC
NA,NA,TRBV7-9,TRBJ1-2,CASSRPGLGGYTF,TGTGCCAGCAGCCGCCCGGGGCTTGGGGGCTACACCTTC
NA,NA,TRBV11-2,TRBJ2-3,CASSSGGVGQAPDTQYF,TGTGCCAGCAGTTCCGGTGGTGTTGGCCAGGCACCCGATACGCAGTATTTT
TRBD2,NA,TRBV19,TRBJ2-7,CASSIGLAVGDEQYF,TGTGCCAGTAGTATTGGACTAGCGGTCGGGGACGAGCAGTACTTC
NA,NA,TRBV24-1,TRBJ2-2,CATSGATGELFF,TGTGCCACCAGTGGGGCGACCGGGGAGCTGTTTTTT
TRBD2,NA,TRBV19,TRBJ2-5,CASRGGRETQYF,TGTGCCAGTAGGGGAGGGCGGGAGACCCAGTACTTC
NA,NA,TRBV5-1,TRBJ1-2,CASSLGQASYGYTF,TGCGCCAGCAGCTTGGGTCAGGCCAGCTATGGCTACACCTTC
TRBD2,NA,TRBV14,TRBJ2-7,CASSPGLARFDEQYF,TGTGCCAGCAGCCCCGGACTAGCGAGGTTTGACGAGCAGTACTTC
NA,NA,TRBV9,TRBJ2-7,CASSPLATWSYEQYF,TGTGCCAGCAGCCCTCTGGCGACTTGGAGCTACGAGCAGTACTTC
NA,NA,TRBV19,TRBJ2-7,CASSIYSTGPYEQYF,TGTGCCAGTAGTATATATTCGACAGGCCCCTACGAGCAGTACTTC
TRBD1,NA,TRBV6-4,TRBJ2-7,CASSEDRGNYEQYF,TGTGCCAGTTCAGAGGACAGGGGGAACTACGAGCAGTACTTC
NA,NA,TRBV11-2,TRBJ2-3,CASSPRRWGTDTQYF,TGTGCCAGCAGCCCCCGCCGTTGGGGAACAGATACGCAGTATTTT
NA,NA,TRBV19,TRBJ1-6,CATRGSYNSPLHF,TGTGCCACCCGGGGGTCCTATAATTCACCCCTCCACTTT
NA,NA,TRBV6-4,TRBJ1-1,CASTGTGTEAFF,TGTGCCTCAACGGGTACGGGGACTGAAGCTTTCTTT
NA,NA,TRBV11-2,TRBJ2-1,CASSLTVRFLAEQFF,TGTGCCAGCAGCTTAACAGTGCGGTTTTTGGCGGAGCAGTTCTTC
NA,NA,TRBV19,TRBJ2-7,CASSKMPYEQYF,TGTGCCAGTAGTAAAATGCCTTACGAGCAGTACTTC
NA,NA,TRBV13,TRBJ2-1,CASSLSGSYNEQFF,TGTGCCAGCAGCTTATCAGGCTCCTACAATGAGCAGTTCTTC
NA,once,TRBV12-3/TRBV12-4,TRBJ1-1,CASSWQENTEAFF,TGTGCCAGCAGTTGGCAGGAGAACACTGAAGCTTTCTTT
NA,NA,TRBV6-1,TRBJ2-7,CASSEAREGSVWGGEQYF,TGTGCCAGCAGTGAAGCCCGGGAAGGTTCGGTATGGGGTGGGGAGCAGTACTTC
TRBD1,NA,TRBV11-2,TRBJ1-3,CASSRLGQGPGNTIYF,TGTGCCAGCAGCAGACTAGGACAGGGTCCTGGAAACACCATATATTTT
NA,NA,TRBV19,TRBJ1-1,CASSPRGRRANTEAFF,TGTGCCAGTAGTCCTCGGGGTCGTAGGGCGAACACTGAAGCTTTCTTT
NA,once,TRBV6-5,TRBJ2-2,CASSRTGMNGELFF,TGTGCCAGCAGCCGTACAGGGATGAACGGGGAGCTGTTTTTT
NA,NA,TRBV18,TRBJ2-5,CASSPTASETQYF,TGTGCCAGCTCACCAACAGCGAGCGAGACCCAGTACTTC
NA,NA,TRBV7-8,TRBJ2-3,CASSGFGASTDTQYF,TGTGCCAGCAGCGGGTTCGGTGCTAGCACAGATACGCAGTATTTT